Below, 6 T cell receptor beta chains from the same sample are listed, as sequenced in a study of shared clonotypes between healthy human individuals. Sequenced by immunoSEQ multiplex PCR; TCRdb stores in-frame clones only, minus some. The repertoire holds 950,000 to 1,100,000 clones, with more than 60% as singletons. Material for sequencing was memory CD4+ T cells sorted from blood. Subset denoted: CD45RA-negative fraction. All receptors derive from a man aged 18 to 30 in good health.

This clone was detected only once. The rearrangement joins TRBV6-6 to TRBJ2-2; 8 bases match TRBD1. Germline CDR1 and CDR2: MNHNY and SVGAGI (reference sequence). V gave up 6 bases and J gave up 1 base; unmatched junction bases: 7. The length of the CDR3 is 16 residues. The CDR3 reads CASSRSGTGNTGELFF. The CDR3 DNA is TGTGCCAGCAGCCGCTCCGGGACAGGGAACACCGGGGAGCTGTTTTTT.

The chain recombines TRBV15 with TRBJ1-3; D uncertain. The CDR3 consists of 17 residues. CDR1 is LNHNV, CDR2 YYDKDF, per germline (reference sequence). Between the trimmed V and J ends, which lost 1 base and 2 bases, there was a span of 15 bases. The CDR3 here is CATSRAPAVGTGNTIYF. CDR3 DNA: TGTGCCACCAGCAGAGCTCCTGCGGTGGGAACTGGAAACACCATATATTTT.

The rearrangement uses TRBV30 and TRBJ2-3; weak D call: TRBD2 (5 bases). CDR3 length: 14 amino acids. Germline CDR1 reads GTSNPN; CDR2 reads SVGIG (reference sequence). V gave up 5 bases and J gave up 4 bases, with 16 bases separating them. CDR3 coding DNA: TGTGCCTGGTCCGACGGGATGGCGGCAGATACGCAGTATTTT. Protein sequence: CAWSDGMAADTQYF.

J is TRBJ1-4 and V is TRBV7-9; D not certain. The germline CDR1 and CDR2 sequences are SEHNR and FQNEAQ (reference sequence). The V gene lost 5 bases and the J gene lost 4 bases, with 14 bases spanning the gap. This CDR3 has 15 amino acids. The CDR3 loop reads CASSPNRFGNEKLFF. For the CDR3, the DNA is TGTGCCAGCAGCCCCAACCGCTTCGGTAATGAAAAACTGTTTTTT.

The gene calls are TRBV6-6 and TRBJ1-4; D call uncertain. Germline CDR1 MNHNY, CDR2 SVGAGI (reference sequence). The CDR3 totals 16 residues. Trimming took off 0 bases at V and 5 bases at J, with 13 bases between the two ends. For the CDR3, the DNA is TGTGCCAGCAGTTACTCGAGTTCGGAGACGAATGAAAAACTGTTTTTT. Its protein is CASSYSSSETNEKLFF.

This chain connects TRBV7-2 to TRBJ2-7; 8 bases are a match to TRBD1. This CDR3 region has 15 residues. Germline trimming cut 2 bases from V and 2 bases from J; bases unmatched to any gene: 5. Germline CDR1 SGHTA, CDR2 FQGNSA. This CDR3 reads CASSLYPGGTYEQYF. The CDR3 DNA reads as TGTGCCAGCAGCTTATACCCAGGGGGCACCTACGAGCAGTACTTC.